The 5 T cell receptor beta chains presented below share a single source sample, sequenced in a study of blood T cell repertoires in COVID-19. Libraries were prepared by immunoSEQ multiplex PCR; TCRdb keeps only in-frame clonotypes and omits some of them. Of around 250,000 clones in the sample, around 88% were seen once. Sequenced sample: peripheral blood. Receptors originate from an elderly man with acute or convalescent COVID-19.

V usage is TRBV15 and J usage is TRBJ2-5; D gene ambiguous. Trimming cost V 1 base and J 1 base, with 7 bases left between them. There are 14 residues in the CDR3. Germline V gene lookup returns CDR1 LNHNV and CDR2 YYDKDF (reference sequence). The CDR3 is CATSRGSRQETQYF. The CDR3 bases are TGTGCCACCAGCAGAGGTTCCCGCCAAGAGACCCAGTACTTC.

The rearrangement joins TRBV11-3 to TRBJ1-3; 7 positions agree with TRBD1. The CDR3 length is 14 residues. With 1 base clipped from V and 3 bases from J, the junction kept 0 bases outside the gene matches. Germline CDR1 and CDR2: SGHNT and YENEEA. The DNA of the CDR3 is TGTGCCAGCAGCTTAGGGACAGGTGGAAACACCATATATTTT. Translated, it gives CASSLGTGGNTIYF.

This clone showed up just a few times. This chain connects TRBV5-8 to TRBJ1-5; TRBD1 aligns across 8 bases. Germline CDR1 is SGHTS and CDR2 is YDEGEE. The CDR3 is made up of 14 amino acids. With 4 bases clipped from V and 4 bases from J, the junction kept 4 bases outside the gene matches. In DNA form, the CDR3 reads TGTGCCAGCAGCCCCCGGACAGGGAATCAGCCCCAGCATTTT. It encodes CASSPRTGNQPQHF. The variable domain in full, completed from reference TRBV5-8 and TRBJ1-5, reads EAGVTQSPTHLIKTRGQQATLRCSPISGHTSVYWYQQALGLGLQFLLWYDEGEERNRGNFPPRFSGRQFPNYSSELNVNALELEDSALYLCASSPRTGNQPQHFGDGTRLSIL.

The chain carries TRBV5-5 and TRBJ1-3, with 9 bases lining up with TRBD1. Per the germline V gene, CDR1 is SGHKS and CDR2 is YYEKEE (reference sequence). V was pared by 4 bases and J by 7 bases, with 6 bases of the junction left unmatched. The CDR3 totals 14 residues. This CDR3 is CASSLDRGRNTIYF. As DNA, the CDR3 is TGTGCCAGCAGCCTCGACAGGGGGAGGAACACCATATATTTT.

In its sample, this clone was seen a few times. J is TRBJ2-1 and V is TRBV5-1; 11 nucleotides align to TRBD2. There are 16 residues in the CDR3. J was trimmed by 5 bases and V by 5 bases; bases with no gene match: 9. Germline V gives CDR1 SGHRS, CDR2 YFSETQ. The DNA for the CDR3 is TGCGCCAGCAGTAAACATCTAGCGGGGGGTGACAATGAGCAGTTCTTC. Translated, it gives CASSKHLAGGDNEQFF.